The 3 T cell receptor beta chains reported below all come from one sample, sequenced in a study of T cell repertoires in urothelial bladder cancer. Method: immunoSEQ multiplex PCR; TCRdb's copy keeps in-frame clones and lacks some. The table records more than 10,000 clones, 55% to 80% of them present only once. The material sequenced was tumor-infiltrating cells from bladder cancer. These receptors originate from a human donor with urothelial carcinoma.

The rearrangement uses TRBV18 and TRBJ2-2, with D perhaps TRBD2 (6 bases). Germline CDR1 KGHSH, CDR2 LQKENI. The CDR3 contains 14 residues. V lost 3 bases and J 4 bases, leaving 9 bases between the germline ends. CDR3 DNA: TGTGCCAGCTCACCTCGGGACTCCACCGGGGAGCTGTTTTTT. Translating gives CASSPRDSTGELFF.

The rearrangement links TRBV27 to TRBJ2-1, with TRBD2 matching 10 bases. V lost 5 bases, J lost 5 bases, and 3 bases stayed unmatched. The germline CDR1 and CDR2 sequences are MNHEY and SMNVEV (reference sequence). This CDR3 has 14 residues. CDR3 in DNA: TGTGCCAGCAGTGGACTAGCGGCCCACAATGAGCAGTTCTTC. Translated: CASSGLAAHNEQFF.

This clone is a singleton in its sample. Written as DNA, the CDR3 is TGTGCCAGCAGCTACCTAGGGGCAGCCGTAAACAATGAGCAGTTCTTC. It yields the protein CASSYLGAAVNNEQFF. This rearrangement joins TRBV7-2 to TRBJ2-1, with a possible D match to TRBD1 (5 bases). V was clipped by 4 bases and J by 5 bases, with 18 bases between them. The CDR3 runs to 16 residues. CDR1 and CDR2 (germline): SGHTA, FQGNSA.